The rows below give T cell receptor beta chains drawn from one sample of a study of tumor-infiltrating lymphocytes in primary liver carcinoma. TCRdb ran MiXCR on the multiplex PCR reads and lists one entry per CDR3 protein. The table lists tens of thousands of distinct CDR3 sequences, around 78% of them singletons. Sequencing was performed on liver tumor tissue from sampling region 5. The receptors come from a man in his forties with primary liver carcinoma and hepatitis B virus infection. Each CDR3 is given with its conserved first and last residue. D genes are given only for firm matches. The size field is filled for only some rows; it gives once, few, many or a size class.

j_call | v_call | clone_size | d_call | cdr3_aa | cdr3_nt
TRBJ2-7 | TRBV7-2 | few | NA | CVSSYYGEAYEQYF | TGTGTCAGCAGCTACTATGGGGAAGCCTACGAGCAGTACTTC
TRBJ1-2 | TRBV5-4 | few | NA | CAGSFRGNYDYTF | TGTGCCGGCAGCTTTCGGGGGAACTATGACTACACCTTC
TRBJ2-5 | TRBV28 | NA | NA | CDSSWGWGAQETQYF | TGTGATAGCAGTTGGGGGTGGGGGGCCCAAGAGACCCAGTACTTC
TRBJ2-3 | TRBV4-2 | NA | TRBD2 | CAGSQVALLAEAIDTQYF | TGTGCCGGCAGCCAAGTGGCGCTTCTAGCGGAAGCGATAGATACGCAGTATTTT
TRBJ2-2 | TRBV5-1 | NA | NA | CASSLGSYTRELFF | TGCGCCAGTAGCTTGGGGTCTTACACCCGGGAGCTGTTTTTT
TRBJ2-7 | TRBV28 | many | TRBD2 | CASSLLLGLAGETYEQYF | TGTGCCAGCAGTTTACTCTTGGGACTAGCGGGAGAAACCTACGAGCAGTACTTC
TRBJ2-5 | TRBV28 | NA | NA | CVTRGTPQEAQYF | TGTGTCACTCGAGGCACACCACAAGAGGCCCAGTACTTC
TRBJ2-1 | TRBV20-1 | many | NA | CSAPGAGLTLNEQFF | TGCAGTGCTCCCGGGGCGGGACTCACACTGAATGAGCAGTTCTTC
TRBJ2-3 | TRBV6-1 | NA | NA | CASSRGRDTQYF | TGTGCCAGCAGTCGTGGACGGGATACTCAGTATTTT
TRBJ2-1 | TRBV4-1 | once | NA | CASSPLGNNNSVQFF | TGTGCCAGCAGCCCGCTCGGTAACAACAACAGTGTGCAGTTCTTC
TRBJ2-2 | TRBV15 | NA | NA | CATSEGRATNTGELFF | TGTGCCACCAGCGAGGGCCGAGCAACGAACACCGGGGAGCTGTTTTTT
TRBJ2-3 | TRBV7-8 | NA | NA | CASWGVDEDTHYF | TGTGCTAGTTGGGGGGTGGACGAGGATACGCATTATTTT
TRBJ2-1 | TRBV12-3/TRBV12-4 | NA | NA | CANSLLPLDSEQFF | TGTGCCAACAGTTTATTACCTCTGGATAGCGAGCAGTTCTTC
TRBJ2-7 | TRBV7-9 | NA | NA | CVSNLRGGEQYF | TGTGTCAGCAACTTACGAGGGGGCGAGCAGTACTTC
TRBJ2-7 | TRBV6-5 | NA | NA | CASRPGQAASSYEQYF | TGTGCCAGTAGGCCCGGGCAGGCAGCATCCTCTTACGAGCAGTACTTC
TRBJ1-4 | TRBV6-5 | many | TRBD1 | CASSGGTGPNEKLFF | TGTGCCAGCAGTGGAGGGACAGGGCCGAATGAAAAACTGTTTTTT
TRBJ1-1 | TRBV14 | NA | NA | CASSQMGVPLAAFF | TGCGCCAGCAGCCAAATGGGAGTGCCGCTGGCAGCTTTCTTT
TRBJ1-5 | TRBV10-3 | NA | NA | CAISQYEDDQPQLF | TGCGCCATCAGTCAGTATGAGGACGATCAGCCCCAGCTTTTT
TRBJ2-2 | TRBV4-1 | medium-sized | NA | CASSQEDNTGELFF | TGCGCCAGCAGCCAAGAAGATAACACCGGGGAGCTGTTTTTT
TRBJ2-3 | TRBV5-1 | many | TRBD2 | CASSFLAAVSTDTQYF | TGCGCCAGCAGCTTTCTAGCGGCTGTTAGCACAGATACGCAGTATTTT
TRBJ2-1 | TRBV11-2 | NA | TRBD2 | CASGLELLAGMNEHFF | TGTGCCAGCGGCCTAGAGCTCCTAGCGGGAATGAATGAGCATTTCTTC
TRBJ2-5 | TRBV5-4 | few | TRBD2 | CASSHLRTAGGRETQYF | TGTGCTAGCAGCCATCTCCGCACAGCGGGAGGGCGAGAGACCCAGTACTTC
TRBJ2-1 | TRBV4-1 | NA | TRBD2 | CASSRGPGTSGRNEQFF | TGCGCCAGCAGCCGAGGGCCCGGGACTAGCGGGAGGAATGAGCAGTTCTTC
TRBJ2-2 | TRBV5-6 | NA | NA | CVSSRRASYTGELFF | TGTGTCAGCAGCCGAAGGGCTAGCTACACCGGGGAGCTGTTTTTT
TRBJ2-7 | TRBV4-3 | NA | NA | CARNQDRETPYEQYF | TGCGCCAGAAACCAGGATCGGGAGACTCCCTACGAGCAGTACTTC
TRBJ1-5 | TRBV6-1 | NA | NA | CASSERQGGYPLQHF | TGCGCCAGCAGTGAACGGCAGGGTGGCTATCCGCTCCAGCATTTT